These 27 T cell receptor beta chains were all obtained from the same sample, sequenced in a study of response to subunit inactivated influenza vaccine. In TCRdb, the RT-PCR reads were re-called with MiXCR into one record per CDR3 protein. The sample holds some 500,000 distinct CDR3 sequences, 13% seen once. Source: PBMCs from blood, taken roughly 6 weeks after vaccination. All receptors come from a man aged 50 to 60 who received an inactivated influenza vaccine.

This clonotype was detected a few times. The chain couples TRBV24-1 to TRBJ2-3, with TRBD2 matching over 14 bases. CDR3 length equals 16 residues. Germline-derived CDR1 and CDR2 are KGHDR and SFDVKD. The J segment lost 3 bases and the V segment lost 2 bases, leaving 0 bases of the junction unmatched. CDR3 residues: CATSDWTSGGTDTQYF. The CDR3 DNA follows: TGTGCCACCAGTGATTGGACTAGCGGGGGGACAGATACGCAGTATTTT.

This clonotype was seen many times. This rearrangement joins TRBV11-2 to TRBJ2-7; TRBD2 matches at 14 bases. Unmatched junction bases numbered 10, after V lost 4 bases and J lost 2 bases. This CDR3 has 18 residues. Germline CDR1 and CDR2: SGHAT and FQNNGV. The chain's CDR3 is CASSYRLAGGPETYEQYF. In DNA, the CDR3 is TGTGCCAGCAGCTACCGACTAGCGGGAGGGCCGGAAACCTACGAGCAGTACTTC.

A few counts support this clonotype. J is TRBJ2-7 and V is TRBV7-8; D may match TRBD1 or TRBD2 (5 bases each). V was clipped by 2 bases and J by 4 bases, with 18 bases between them. This CDR3 has 16 residues. Germline V gene lookup returns CDR1 SGHVS and CDR2 FQNEAQ. The CDR3 is CASSLSRGPPAYEQYF. The CDR3 bases are TGTGCCAGCAGCTTATCCCGGGGACCACCCGCTTACGAGCAGTACTTC.

This clonotype was detected a few times. The chain links TRBV6-1 to TRBJ1-5; the D gene is possibly TRBD1 (5 bases). Germline CDR1 MNHNS, CDR2 SASEGT. CDR3 length: 13 amino acids. V gave up 8 bases and J gave up 3 bases, with 11 bases separating them. The CDR3 DNA reads TGTGCCAGCGCCGGGGCAGACAATCAGCCCCAGCATTTT. This encodes CASAGADNQPQHF.

J is TRBJ2-7 and V is TRBV29-1, with D possibly TRBD1 on 6 matching bases. The germline V and J ends were trimmed by 7 bases and 5 bases, with 21 bases remaining between them. The CDR3 spans 14 residues. Germline V lookup: CDR1 SQVTM, CDR2 ANQGSEA. The DNA for the CDR3 is TGCAGCGCCTACACAGGGTTGCACCGGGACGAGCAGTACTTC. This codes for CSAYTGLHRDEQYF.

This clonotype was counted at least ten times. The chain links TRBV5-6 to TRBJ2-4; the D is unclear. The CDR3 contains 15 residues. Trimming removed 0 bases at V and 6 bases at J, with 13 bases between. The V gene's germline CDR1 is SGHDT and CDR2 YYEEEE. CDR3 loop: CASSLAGGSGNIQYF. Written as DNA, the CDR3 is TGTGCCAGCAGCTTGGCAGGTGGGTCAGGAAACATTCAGTACTTC.

In its sample, this clonotype was seen many times. V gene TRBV12-3 or TRBV12-4 combines with J gene TRBJ2-7; D is ambiguous. Trimming took off 6 bases at V and 3 bases at J, with 6 bases between the two ends. The CDR3 covers 11 residues. The CDR3 DNA reads as TGTGCCAGCAGCTATAACTACGAGCAGTACTTC. The encoded protein is CASSYNYEQYF.

This chain connects TRBV20-1 to TRBJ2-1, with 9 bases matching TRBD2. Germline V gene lookup returns CDR1 DFQATT and CDR2 SNEGSKA (reference sequence). V lost 7 bases to trimming and J lost 8 bases; unmatched junction nucleotides: 9. This CDR3 has 13 amino acids. The CDR3: CSGLSSGIYEQFF. The CDR3 DNA reads as TGCAGTGGGCTTTCTAGCGGGATCTATGAGCAGTTCTTC.

This clonotype was recorded a few times. The CDR3 DNA is TGCAGCGTTGAATGGGACAGGGGACAGTTCTTC. Protein: CSVEWDRGQFF. The chain recombines TRBV29-1 with TRBJ2-1; 10 positions match TRBD1. The CDR3 spans 11 residues. Trimming took 2 bases from V and 13 from J; bases not matched to a gene: 2. Germline V lookup: CDR1 SQVTM, CDR2 ANQGSEA.

CDR3 sequence (DNA): TGTGCCAGCAGTTTTCTAGCGAGAGGTGGTGAGCAGTTCTTC. The encoded protein is CASSFLARGGEQFF. The chain has TRBV12-3 or TRBV12-4 and TRBJ2-1; possibly TRBD2 for D (6 bases). The CDR3 has 14 residues. V lost 3 bases, J lost 9 bases, and 15 bases lay in between.

This sequence joins TRBV4-1 and TRBJ2-7; no firm D call. The CDR3 length is 14 residues. Germline CDR1 MGHRA, CDR2 YSYEKL. V lost 1 base and J 0 bases, leaving 7 bases between the germline ends. As DNA, the CDR3 is TGCGCCAGCAGCCAAGTTCGCTACTCCTACGAGCAGTACTTC. This sequence encodes CASSQVRYSYEQYF.

CDR3 loop: CASSRLAGGLQSYEQYF. The CDR3 nucleotides are TGTGCCAGCAGCCGACTAGCGGGAGGGCTTCAGTCCTACGAGCAGTACTTC. The chain recombines TRBV3-1 with TRBJ2-7; 14 nucleotides align to TRBD2. The CDR3 consists of 17 residues. Germline assignment: CDR1 LGHDT and CDR2 YNNKEL (reference sequence). V shed 4 bases and J 1 base; nucleotides not matched to a gene: 6.

A few counts support this clonotype. The chain employs TRBV6-5 and TRBJ2-7; 7 bases align to TRBD1. The CDR3 runs to 16 residues. From germline, CDR1 is MNHEY and CDR2 SVGAGI. V shed 0 bases, J shed 3 bases, and the junction held 8 bases outside the gene matches. CDR3 amino acids: CASSYSGPTGYYEQYF. The CDR3 DNA reads as TGTGCCAGCAGTTACTCGGGTCCGACAGGGTACTACGAGCAGTACTTC.

The rearrangement links TRBV2 to TRBJ2-7; D is possibly TRBD2 (5 bases). The CDR3 runs to 13 residues. CDR1 is SNHLY and CDR2 is FYNNEI in the germline V gene. Trimming removed 1 base at V and 6 bases at J, with 10 bases between. The CDR3: CASSEERRAEQYF. CDR3 DNA sequence: TGTGCCAGCAGTGAAGAGAGGCGGGCCGAGCAGTACTTC.

The chain couples TRBV2 to TRBJ2-3, with no clear D. The V gene lost 1 base and the J gene lost 4 bases, with 9 bases spanning the gap. The CDR3 totals 14 residues. Looked up from germline, CDR1 is SNHLY and CDR2 is FYNNEI. The CDR3 sequence: CASSEVSPADTQYF. The CDR3 coding sequence is TGTGCCAGCAGTGAAGTCTCCCCGGCAGATACGCAGTATTTT. Combining the CDR3 with reference TRBV2 and TRBJ2-3 gives the whole variable domain EPEVTQTPSHQVTQMGQEVILRCVPISNHLYFYWYRQILGQKVEFLVSFYNNEISEKSEIFDDQFSVERPDGSNFTLKIRSTKLEDSAMYFCASSEVSPADTQYFGPGTRLTVL.

The V call is TRBV29-1, the J call TRBJ1-1; D possibly corresponds to TRBD1 (5 bases). CDR1 and CDR2 (germline): SQVTM, ANQGSEA. CDR3 length equals 17 residues. V was trimmed by 6 bases and J by 2 bases, leaving 25 bases between them. The CDR3 sequence: CSVEPLGEGYANTEAFF. The CDR3 DNA follows: TGCAGCGTCGAACCTCTGGGGGAGGGTTACGCCAACACTGAAGCTTTCTTT.

The chain recombines TRBV4-1 with TRBJ2-6; D is possibly TRBD2 (6 bases). The CDR3 extends over 20 amino acids. The V end was cut by 2 bases, the J end by 0 bases, with 20 bases between. The germline gives CDR1 MGHRA, CDR2 YSYEKL. The CDR3 DNA sequence: TGCGCCAGCAGCCAAACGGGGGTGCAGGGAGTGGGCTCTGGGGCCAACGTCCTGACTTTC. It is translated as CASSQTGVQGVGSGANVLTF.

On this clonotype: The junction does not match germline at one end; this may be a read error. The chain is built from TRBV7-9 and TRBJ2-1; no definite D call. Germline lookup yields CDR1 SEHNR and CDR2 FQNEAQ (reference sequence). This CDR3 contains 12 residues. The chain's CDR3 is CARSLGHNEQFF. The CDR3 DNA reads as TGTGCCAGGAGCTTAGGGCACAATGAGCAGTTCTTC.

This clonotype was picked up a small number of times. CDR3 nucleotide sequence: TGTGCCAACTCTGCCGGGAGGACCTACGAGCAGTACTTC. Protein: CANSAGRTYEQYF. J is TRBJ2-7 and V is TRBV2; 7 bases are a match to TRBD2. CDR1 is SNHLY, CDR2 FYNNEI, per germline. The CDR3 runs 13 residues. V shed 10 bases, J shed 2 bases, and the junction held 8 bases outside the gene matches.

This clonotype was seen many times. This chain connects TRBV7-9 to TRBJ2-1, with 10 bases lining up with TRBD1. Trimming at V came to 4 bases and at J to 4 bases, leaving 7 bases not matched to a gene. From germline, CDR1 is SEHNR and CDR2 FQNEAQ (reference sequence). The CDR3 is 16 residues long. In DNA form, the CDR3 reads TGTGCCAGCAGCTCGCCGGGACAGGGGCTTTACAATGAGCAGTTCTTC. Its protein product is CASSSPGQGLYNEQFF.

V is TRBV2 and J is TRBJ2-3, with 8 nucleotides matching TRBD1. This CDR3 spans 14 amino acids. The V gene end was trimmed by 4 bases and the J gene end by 7 bases; junction bases not matched to a gene: 7. The germline V gene encodes CDR1 SNHLY and CDR2 FYNNEI. The CDR3 is CASSVFQGANTQYF. DNA for the CDR3: TGTGCCAGCAGTGTGTTTCAGGGGGCGAATACGCAGTATTTT.

The chain joins TRBV19 to TRBJ2-2; 10 nucleotides match TRBD1. Germline V gene lookup returns CDR1 LNHDA and CDR2 SQIVND (reference sequence). The V segment lost 7 bases and the J segment 5 bases; nucleotides outside the gene matches: 4. This CDR3 region has 14 residues. The CDR3 reads CASKGQGGTGELFF. The CDR3 nucleotides read TGTGCCAGTAAAGGACAGGGGGGAACCGGGGAGCTGTTTTTT.

This clonotype was detected only a few times. V usage is TRBV7-2 and J usage is TRBJ2-2; maybe TRBD1 (6 bases). V was shortened by 2 bases and J by 3 bases, with 13 bases between the two germline ends. Per germline, CDR1 SGHTA and CDR2 FQGNSA. The length of the CDR3 is 16 residues. The CDR3, as DNA: TGTGCCAGCAGCTTATCAGGGGTCGGGGACACCGGGGAGCTGTTTTTT. This codes for CASSLSGVGDTGELFF.

Worth noting for this clonotype: A much more abundant neighbour one base away suggests this may be a read error. The rearrangement uses TRBV12-3 or TRBV12-4 and TRBJ1-5, with D possibly matching TRBD1 (5 bases). The CDR3 contains 12 residues. The CDR3 spells CASSMTEGAADF. For the CDR3, the DNA is TGTGCCAGCAGTATGACAGAAGGGGCCGCGGACTTT.

This clonotype turned up a few times. The chain couples TRBV5-6 to TRBJ1-3, with D unresolved. Trimming removed 1 base at V and 0 bases at J, with 11 bases between. CDR1 is SGHDT and CDR2 is YYEEEE in the germline V gene. The CDR3 is 16 residues long. Here the CDR3 reads CASSLLLQLSGNTIYF. In DNA form, the CDR3 reads TGTGCCAGCAGCTTGTTACTACAGCTCTCTGGAAACACCATATATTTT.

This clonotype was picked up many times. J is TRBJ2-7 and V is TRBV20-1; TRBD2 aligns across 10 bases. CDR3 length: 15 residues. CDR1 is DFQATT and CDR2 is SNEGSKA in the germline V gene (reference sequence). Trimming removed 1 base from V and 4 bases from J; junction bases left unmatched: 7. Written as DNA, the CDR3 is TGCAGTGCTAGAGCTTTAGCGGGAGGTGCTTACGAGCAGTACTTC. Translated: CSARALAGGAYEQYF.

This clonotype was detected many times. The chain links TRBV20-1 to TRBJ1-6, with TRBD1 identical over 8 bases. The CDR3 loop spans 15 amino acids. The germline gives CDR1 DFQATT, CDR2 SNEGSKA (reference sequence). V was clipped by 4 bases and J by 7 bases; unmatched bases: 9. In DNA, the CDR3 is TGCAGTGCTAAGCTGGGACAGGCTAGCAATTCACCCCTCCACTTT. Its protein is CSAKLGQASNSPLHF.